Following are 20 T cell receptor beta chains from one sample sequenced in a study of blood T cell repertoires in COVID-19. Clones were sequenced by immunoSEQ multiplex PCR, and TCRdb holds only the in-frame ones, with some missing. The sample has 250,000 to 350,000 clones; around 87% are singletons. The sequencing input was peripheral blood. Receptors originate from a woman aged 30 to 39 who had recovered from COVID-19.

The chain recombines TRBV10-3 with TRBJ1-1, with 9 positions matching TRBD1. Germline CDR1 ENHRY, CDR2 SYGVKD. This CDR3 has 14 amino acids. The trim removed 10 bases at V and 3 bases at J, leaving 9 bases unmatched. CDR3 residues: CATVDRGRDTEAFF. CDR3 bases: TGTGCCACCGTGGACAGGGGAAGAGACACTGAAGCTTTCTTT.

CDR3 loop: CASSPGLAGDTQYF. CDR3 sequence (DNA): TGTGCCAGCAGTCCGGGACTAGCAGGAGATACGCAGTATTTT. This chain links TRBV28 with TRBJ2-3; 9 positions agree with TRBD2. Trimming at V came to 5 bases and at J to 5 bases, leaving 5 bases not matched to a gene. CDR1 is MDHEN, CDR2 SYDVKM, per germline. The length of the CDR3 is 14 residues.

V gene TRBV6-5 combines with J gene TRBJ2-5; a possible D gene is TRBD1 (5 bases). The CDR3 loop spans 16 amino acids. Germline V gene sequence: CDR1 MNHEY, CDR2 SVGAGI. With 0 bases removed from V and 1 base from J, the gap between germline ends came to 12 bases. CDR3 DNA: TGTGCCAGCAGTTACTCGGGTAGGGGAAGCCAAGAGACCCAGTACTTC. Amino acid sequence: CASSYSGRGSQETQYF.

CDR3 protein: CASSLAASGNTIYF. CDR3 coding DNA: TGTGCCAGTAGTTTGGCGGCTTCTGGAAACACCATATATTTT. The V and J genes are TRBV19 and TRBJ1-3; D gene ambiguous. This CDR3 comprises 14 residues. In germline, CDR1 is LNHDA, CDR2 SQIVND (reference sequence). The V and J ends lost 5 bases and 1 base respectively, with 9 bases between them.

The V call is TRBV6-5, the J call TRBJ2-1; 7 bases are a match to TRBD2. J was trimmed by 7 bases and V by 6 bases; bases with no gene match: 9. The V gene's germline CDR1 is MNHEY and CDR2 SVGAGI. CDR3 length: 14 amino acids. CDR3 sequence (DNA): TGTGCCAGCAGCGGGGGGAAACCTGGGAATGAGCAGTTCTTC. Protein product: CASSGGKPGNEQFF.

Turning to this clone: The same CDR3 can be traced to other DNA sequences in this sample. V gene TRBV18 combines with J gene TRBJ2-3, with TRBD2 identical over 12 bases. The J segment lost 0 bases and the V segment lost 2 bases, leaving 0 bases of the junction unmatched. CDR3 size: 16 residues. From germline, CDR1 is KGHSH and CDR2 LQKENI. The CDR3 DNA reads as TGTGCCAGCTCACCAGGGACTAGCGGGAGCACAGATACGCAGTATTTT. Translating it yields CASSPGTSGSTDTQYF. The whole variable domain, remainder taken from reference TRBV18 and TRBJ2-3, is NAGVMQNPRHLVRRRGQEARLRCSPMKGHSHVYWYRQLPEEGLKFMVYLQKENIIDESGMPKERFSAEFPKEGPSILRIQQVVRGDSAAYFCASSPGTSGSTDTQYFGPGTRLTVL.

The CDR3 spells CAIKGAGYGYTF. Written as DNA, the CDR3 is TGTGCCATCAAGGGGGCGGGGTATGGCTACACCTTC. This chain joins TRBV10-3 and TRBJ1-2, with 7 positions matching TRBD1. This CDR3 region has 12 residues. Losses at the gene ends were 7 bases for V and 5 bases for J; bases not matched to a gene: 4. Germline V gives CDR1 ENHRY, CDR2 SYGVKD.

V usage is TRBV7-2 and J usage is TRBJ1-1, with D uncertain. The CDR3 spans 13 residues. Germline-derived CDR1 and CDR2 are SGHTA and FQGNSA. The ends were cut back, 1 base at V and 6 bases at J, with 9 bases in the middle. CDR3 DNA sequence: TGTGCCAGCAGCTTAGACCGGGGATCTGAAGCTTTCTTT. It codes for CASSLDRGSEAFF.

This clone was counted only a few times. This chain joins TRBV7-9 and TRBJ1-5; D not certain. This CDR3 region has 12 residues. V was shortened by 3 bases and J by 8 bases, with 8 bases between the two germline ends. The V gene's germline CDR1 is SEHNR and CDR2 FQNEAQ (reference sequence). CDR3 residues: CASSFSNKPQHF. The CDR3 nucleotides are TGTGCCAGCAGCTTTAGTAATAAGCCCCAGCATTTT.

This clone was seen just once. CDR3 loop: CASSGTGTNYGYTF. The CDR3 coding sequence is TGTGCCAGCAGTGGGACAGGGACTAACTATGGCTACACCTTC. The chain carries TRBV28 and TRBJ1-2; 9 bases are shared with TRBD1. CDR1 and CDR2 (germline): MDHEN, SYDVKM. V lost 5 bases and J lost 0; bases outside the gene matches: 1. This CDR3 spans 14 amino acids.

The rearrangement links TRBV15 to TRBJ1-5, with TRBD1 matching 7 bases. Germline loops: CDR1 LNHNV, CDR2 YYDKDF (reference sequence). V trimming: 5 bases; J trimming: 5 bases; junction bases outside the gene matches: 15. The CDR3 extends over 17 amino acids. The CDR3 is CATSGRDSLRSDQPQHF. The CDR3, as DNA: TGTGCCACCAGCGGCCGGGACAGCCTAAGGAGCGATCAGCCCCAGCATTTT.

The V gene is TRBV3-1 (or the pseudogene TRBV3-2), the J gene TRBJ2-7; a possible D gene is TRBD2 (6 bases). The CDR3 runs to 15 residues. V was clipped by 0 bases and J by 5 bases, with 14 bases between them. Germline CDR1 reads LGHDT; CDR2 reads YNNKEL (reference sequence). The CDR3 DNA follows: TGTGCCAGCAGCCAAGATGGGGGGACGTTCAACGAGCAGTACTTC. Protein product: CASSQDGGTFNEQYF.

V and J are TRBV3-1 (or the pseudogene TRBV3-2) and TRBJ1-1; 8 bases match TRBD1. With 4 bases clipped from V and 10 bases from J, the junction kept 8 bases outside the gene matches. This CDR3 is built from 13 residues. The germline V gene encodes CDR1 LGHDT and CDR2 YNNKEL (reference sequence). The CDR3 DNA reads TGTGCCAGCAGCCTCGTAAGACAGGGGCCAGCTTTCTTT. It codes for CASSLVRQGPAFF.

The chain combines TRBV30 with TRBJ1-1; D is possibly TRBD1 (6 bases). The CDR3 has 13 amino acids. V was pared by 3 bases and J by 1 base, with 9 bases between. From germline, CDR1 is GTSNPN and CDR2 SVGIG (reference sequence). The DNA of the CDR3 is TGTGCCTGGAGGGGGGCGGGGAACACTGAAGCTTTCTTT. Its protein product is CAWRGAGNTEAFF.

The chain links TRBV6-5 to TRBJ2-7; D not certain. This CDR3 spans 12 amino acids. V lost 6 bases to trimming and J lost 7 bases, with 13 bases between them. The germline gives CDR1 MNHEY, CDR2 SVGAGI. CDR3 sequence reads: CASSRSRREQYF. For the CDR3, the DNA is TGTGCCAGCAGCCGTAGCAGACGGGAGCAGTACTTC.

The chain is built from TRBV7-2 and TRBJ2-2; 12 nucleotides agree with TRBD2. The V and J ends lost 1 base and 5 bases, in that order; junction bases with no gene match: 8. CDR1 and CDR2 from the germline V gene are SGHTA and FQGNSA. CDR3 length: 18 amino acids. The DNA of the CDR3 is TGTGCCAGCAGCTTAGTGGGCCTAGCGGGAGGGAGGACCGGGGAGCTGTTTTTT. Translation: CASSLVGLAGGRTGELFF.

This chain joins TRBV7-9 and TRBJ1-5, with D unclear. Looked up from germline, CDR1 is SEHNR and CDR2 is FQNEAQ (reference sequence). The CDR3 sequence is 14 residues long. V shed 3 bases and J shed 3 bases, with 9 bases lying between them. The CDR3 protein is CASSLAGFNQPQHF. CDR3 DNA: TGTGCCAGCAGCTTGGCGGGGTTCAATCAGCCCCAGCATTTT.

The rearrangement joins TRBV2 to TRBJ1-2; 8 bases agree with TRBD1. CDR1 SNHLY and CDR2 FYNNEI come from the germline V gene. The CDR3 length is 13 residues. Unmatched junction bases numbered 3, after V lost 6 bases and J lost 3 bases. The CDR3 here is CASSPGQDYGYTF. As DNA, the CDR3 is TGTGCCAGCAGCCCGGGACAGGACTATGGCTACACCTTC.

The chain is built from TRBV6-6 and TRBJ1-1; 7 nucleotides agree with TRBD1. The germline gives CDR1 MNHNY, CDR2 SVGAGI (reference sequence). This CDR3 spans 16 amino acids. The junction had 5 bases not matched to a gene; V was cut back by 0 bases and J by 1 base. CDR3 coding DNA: TGTGCCAGCAGTTACTCTACAAGGACAGGGAACACTGAAGCTTTCTTT. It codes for CASSYSTRTGNTEAFF.

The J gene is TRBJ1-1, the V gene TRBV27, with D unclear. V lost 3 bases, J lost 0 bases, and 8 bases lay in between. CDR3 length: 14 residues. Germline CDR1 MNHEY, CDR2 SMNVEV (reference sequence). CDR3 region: CASSLGVMNTEAFF. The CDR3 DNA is TGTGCCAGCAGTTTGGGAGTCATGAACACTGAAGCTTTCTTT.